This entry describes one T cell receptor (beta chain). The clone's antigen remains unknown. These data are taken from a study of T cell clusters in autoimmune cytopenias (dated by TCRdb to the late 2010s). Notes on the research overall: Healthy donor controls had a mean age of approximately 56 years and a median age of roughly 60 years, with about half of the roughly 43 female. TRB sequencing reached a median depth of about 52,000 reads per sample and yielded a median of 2,350 distinct TRB clonotypes per sample. Alongside healthy, CLL and autoimmune hepatitis controls, autoimmune cytopenia patients had their peripheral blood TRB and IGH repertoires sequenced at active disease and again during treatment follow-up. The goal of the study was to find out whether patients with autoimmune cytopenia have a disease-specific immune repertoire signature that could be used as a blood-based biomarker. For primary cytopenia, the controls were under 30 age-matched healthy donors, and for secondary cytopenia, the controls were around 15 age-matched CLL patients. Autoimmune hepatitis repertoires were compared against 20 to 25 age- and sex-matched healthy donors.

TRB rearrangements were amplified by multiplex PCR following a touch-down protocol, with the TRB-A and TRB-B primer pools mixed in one tube. Illumina adapters and sample indices were added to the amplicons through two consecutive PCR reactions using Phusion HS II polymerase. The amplicons were purified from gel with the NucleoSpin Gel and PCR Clean-up kit, after which the amplicons were quantified by Qubit and checked for quality on an Agilent 2100 Bioanalyzer. Sequencing of the libraries was done on an Illumina MiSeq with 600-cycle, single-indexed, paired-end runs. The authors' pipeline ran thus. MiXCR version 2.1.12, together with the default MiXCR reference library, was used to align and assemble the TRB reads. A clone was defined by each unique CDR3 nucleotide sequence, and analysis was restricted to productive sequences with at least two reads. Repertoire diversity was assessed by alpha-parameterized diversity profiles (alpha 0 to 5), including Shannon (alpha 1) and Simpson (alpha 2) indices, computed with an R script. Combinatorial TRB VJ usage was calculated with the tcR package and was compared between cohorts by principal component analysis performed with ade4. GLIPH was used to cluster TCRbeta CDR3s in pairs of cohorts matched for age and read depth, and a Wilcoxon test was used to compare cluster frequencies. The reads underwent TCRdb reprocessing, giving one record for each CDR3 protein sequence and no DNA. The V and J calls come from TCRdb's annotation, not from the publication. This sample's clone table shows 9,000 to 15,000 distinct CDR3 sequences. The ten largest clonotypes hold 23% of the sample.

Per sample, about 250 ng of peripheral blood genomic DNA, 35,000 to 45,000 genome equivalents, was used for TRB amplification. The paper's findings and limits, for the study overall: GLIPH results suggested that primary autoimmune cytopenia patients were missing physiological T cell clusters, with under 55 clusters found only in healthy donors compared with more than 15 found only in patients. In the comparison of secondary cytopenia with CLL, no cluster-lack signature showed up, apparently because the dominant lymphoma-associated repertoire masked the signature. TRB repertoire shifts, with less even repertoires in secondary cytopenia and CLL, mostly reflected lymphoma bias rather than autoimmunity. The T cell clusters were defined in silico only, and their functional role remained to be validated experimentally. Healthy donors had almost three times as many exclusive TRB clusters as active autoimmune hepatitis patients, a finding consistent with an autoimmunity-wide signature.

The sample was also reused in another study, on T cell repertoires in aging, cancer and after chemotherapy. Reported in the second study: Six donor age groups were covered, ranging from 30 or younger up to 70 or older, and each group contained at least three individuals. TCR repertoires from healthy donor controls were recorded over periods of several months to years and showed clear clonal overlap between repeated samplings. The complete dataset included 8 million to 9 million TCR reads. Significantly lower blood TCR diversity and higher clonality were observed in untreated patients with hematological or solid cancers than in age-matched healthy donors. Declining TCR diversity with age in healthy donors was mainly explained by loss of richness; in cancer patients, loss of evenness also contributed. In both cancer cohorts, the median generation probability rose over the chemotherapy interval, which suggests that the repertoire was reconstituted through rebound thymic output. It was noted by the authors that conclusions about immunological memory after chemotherapy cannot be drawn from the repertoire data. To look at immunoaging and at how T cells reconstitute after chemotherapy, the study profiled TCR beta repertoires in peripheral blood from both healthy donors and cancer patients. The cohort comprised around 220 cancer patients, 90 to 94 with hematological and 110 to 140 with solid cancers, plus 95 healthy donors as a reference group. MiXCR versions 2.12 and 3.0.5 were used to process the TRB sequences. Repertoire metrics included Shannon diversity, evenness, clonality (one minus evenness), and alpha-parameterized diversity profiles from alpha 0 to 5. The IGoR algorithm was used to compute generation probabilities of clones in paired pre- and post-chemotherapy samples.

The sample was peripheral blood. The TCR originated in a human donor in good health.

The CDR3 in this case is CASSFAGGRNTEAFF. This receptor chain uses TRBV12-3 or TRBV12-4 and TRBJ1-1; as DNA is missing, the TRBD1 call by TCRdb cannot be tested. The CDR3 runs 15 amino acids, cysteine and phenylalanine included. DNA is not on record.